The present T cell receptor (beta chain) was sequenced within a study of early T cells in non-severe SARS-CoV-2 infection. As for the study in general: Bulk RNA from unsorted whole blood was sequenced; chains were unpaired.

Individual cDNA molecules received unique molecular identifiers. TCRdb ran MiXCR on the 5' RACE reads and lists one entry per CDR3 protein. The sample holds tens of thousands of distinct CDR3 sequences; 12% are singletons and the top ten take 3.5% to 5.5%. This clonotype was observed at least ten times. Its antigen is still unknown. Regarding the study as a whole: In VDJdb matching, anti-spike CD8 responses were favored while private and CD4 specificities went missing.

This CDR3 comprises 13 residues. Germline V gene lookup returns CDR1 SGHTA and CDR2 FQGTGA. Trimming took 3 bases from V and 7 from J; bases not matched to a gene: 1. The specimen was whole blood. This chain joins TRBV7-3 and TRBJ2-7; TRBD2 agrees at 12 bases. The TCR sequence derives from an adult who was a healthcare worker with PCR-confirmed SARS-CoV-2 infection or an uninfected control (not recorded which). The CDR3 protein is CASSLGLAGEQYF. The DNA of the CDR3 is TGTGCCAGCAGCTTGGGACTAGCGGGTGAGCAGTACTTC. Together with reference TRBV7-3 and TRBJ2-7, the CDR3 gives the full variable domain: GAGVSQTPSNKVTEKGKYVELRCDPISGHTALYWYRQSLGQGPEFLIYFQGTGAADDSGLPNDRFFAVRPEGSVSTLKIQRTERGDSAVYLCASSLGLAGEQYFGPGTRLTVT.